The text below deals with one T cell receptor beta chain. TCRdb's copy holds only in-frame clones and misses some; the assay was immunoSEQ multiplex PCR. The profile shows about 190,000 clones, 88% of them singletons. This record comes from a study of blood T cell repertoires in COVID-19. CDR1 is SGHAT, CDR2 FQNNGV, per germline. This CDR3 has 16 residues. Trimming took off 1 base at V and 4 bases at J, with 14 bases between the two ends. The J gene is TRBJ1-5, the V gene TRBV11-2; D ambiguous. This clonotype was sampled from a young man with acute or convalescent COVID-19. Source material: peripheral blood. The CDR3 DNA is TGTGCCAGCAGCTTAGGCGTCGAGCTCCCTAATCAGCCCCAGCATTTT. Protein sequence: CASSLGVELPNQPQHF.